This T cell receptor (beta chain) comes out of a study of vaccination and CD4 T cells after COVID-19. Study-wide context: Overlapping spike peptides of SARS-CoV-2, HCoV-NL63, HCoV-OC43 and HCoV-229E were used, and cells were stimulated with them.

The Oncomine TCR Beta short-read assay sequenced DNA from cultured CD4+ T cells. TCRdb used MiXCR to reprocess the PCR reads, holding one entry per CDR3 protein. The repertoire includes more than 10,000 distinct CDR3 sequences, about 40% of them detected once, and 7% to 9.5% sits in the top ten. On this clonotype: Its antigen is not known.

CDR3 length: 13 residues. V trimming: 3 bases; J trimming: 3 bases; junction bases outside the gene matches: 2. The V gene's germline CDR1 is SGHRS and CDR2 YFSETQ. Treatment in this sample: roughly ten-day PBMC culture with coronavirus spike peptide pools or control peptides (ViraFEST assay). Via ViraFEST, peptide pools expanded antigen-specific T cells before TCR sequencing. Sequenced here: CD4+ T cells from blood, cultured in vitro, sampled after SARS-CoV-2 vaccination. The chain links TRBV5-1 to TRBJ1-2, with 7 nucleotides matching TRBD1. This clonotype originated in a human donor who had recovered from COVID-19. The CDR3 DNA sequence: TGCGCCAGCAGCTACCAGGGGGACTATGGCTACACCTTC. Translating it yields CASSYQGDYGYTF.